This T cell receptor (beta chain) was retrieved from a study of blood T cell repertoires in COVID-19. Study in general: COVID-19 samples from acute and convalescent phases originated in the United States, Italy and Spain. T cells, B-cell-depleted T cells, or PBMCs provided the cDNA or gDNA that served as material.

Trimming took 7 bases from V and 4 from J; bases not matched to a gene: 8. CDR3 size: 16 residues. Germline V gene lookup returns CDR1 MDHEN and CDR2 SYDVKM. Study processing details: Estimation of nucleated cell counts relied on the amplification of reference gene primers. Sequencing was performed with immunoSEQ multiplex PCR; in TCRdb, only in-frame clones are kept and a portion is missing. V, J and clone size were drawn from that table, and D and trimming were deduced from the DNA. The table lists over 150,000 clones, nearly 80% of them singletons, with around 1.7% in the top ten. The chain couples TRBV28 to TRBJ1-5; TRBD1 matches 12 bases. The sequence was obtained from a man older than 75 with acute or convalescent COVID-19. Sequencing used peripheral blood. The CDR3 is CASNWRGQGANQPQHF. DNA of the CDR3: TGTGCCAGCAACTGGCGGGGACAGGGGGCGAATCAGCCCCAGCATTTT.